One sample yielded the 11 T cell receptor beta chains listed below, sequenced in a study of CD8 T cells in ankylosing spondylitis. Study-wide results and caveats: What appeared characteristic of ankylosing spondylitis blood was a TCR beta motif of eight highly homologous variants.

TCRdb re-called the 5' RACE reads with MiXCR, one entry per CDR3 protein. The table shows around 430,000 distinct CDR3 sequences, with roughly a sixth occurring only once. The antigens these receptors bind are not known. The source material was blood, either unsorted or a sorted T cell fraction (not recorded which). The source of these receptors is a male donor with ankylosing spondylitis.

Ten or more counts support this clonotype. The rearrangement uses TRBV6-5 and TRBJ2-1; 10 bases match TRBD1. This CDR3 spans 17 amino acids. Germline V gives CDR1 MNHEY, CDR2 SVGAGI. Trimming took 2 bases from V and 4 from J; bases not matched to a gene: 8. The CDR3 sequence is CASSYKTGGYLYNEQFF. As DNA, the CDR3 is TGTGCCAGCAGTTACAAGACAGGGGGCTACCTTTACAATGAGCAGTTCTTC.

The chain links TRBV21-1 to TRBJ1-5; TRBD1, the table's D call, was not compared with the DNA. TRBV21-1 is recorded as a pseudogene. CDR3 length: 16 amino acids. The CDR3 is CATPWRGGYSNQPQHF. For the CDR3, the DNA is TGTGCCACCCCCTGGCGAGGGGGCTATAGCAATCAGCCCCAGCATTTT.

J is TRBJ1-5 and V is TRBV4-2, with 7 bases identical to TRBD1. CDR3 length: 21 residues. Germline V lookup: CDR1 LGHNA, CDR2 YNFKEQ. V lost 0 bases, J lost 4 bases, and 21 bases stayed unmatched. CDR3 residues: CASSQEFGGRGGQGVNQPQHF. The CDR3 nucleotides read TGTGCCAGCAGCCAAGAATTCGGGGGCCGGGGTGGGCAGGGGGTTAATCAGCCCCAGCATTTT.

V gene TRBV20-1 combines with J gene TRBJ2-4; 10 nucleotides match TRBD1. Trimming cost V 6 bases and J 7 bases; bases outside gene matches: 6. CDR1 and CDR2 from the germline V gene are DFQATT and SNEGSKA (reference sequence). CDR3 size: 13 residues. The CDR3 DNA is TGCAGTGCAAGACAGGGGGCGATGAACATTCAGTACTTC. This encodes CSARQGAMNIQYF.

The chain is built from TRBV20-1 and TRBJ2-7; 8 nucleotides line up with TRBD1. Germline V gene lookup returns CDR1 DFQATT and CDR2 SNEGSKA (reference sequence). CDR3 length equals 14 residues. With V trimmed by 3 bases and J by 4 bases, 8 bases remained unmatched. The CDR3 is CSASLGQDLYEQYF. The CDR3 bases are TGCAGTGCTAGTCTGGGACAGGACCTTTACGAGCAGTACTTC.

This clonotype was observed a handful of times. This chain links TRBV9 with TRBJ1-1; the D is unclear. This CDR3 has 13 residues. Germline V gene data show CDR1 as SGDLS and CDR2 as YYNGEE. Trimming shortened V by 0 bases and J by 10 bases, and 13 bases separated the two germline ends. The CDR3 coding sequence is TGTGCCAGCAGCGTAGTGTTGACCGCGGGAGCTTTCTTT. This encodes CASSVVLTAGAFF. The complete variable domain, with remaining parts taken from reference TRBV9 and TRBJ1-1, reads DSGVTQTPKHLITATGQRVTLRCSPRSGDLSVYWYQQSLDQGLQFLIQYYNGEERAKGNILERFSAQQFPDLHSELNLSSLELGDSALYFCASSVVLTAGAFFGQGTRLTVV.

This clonotype was picked up a small number of times. The V call is TRBV7-3, the J call TRBJ2-1; no firm D call. Looked up from germline, CDR1 is SGHTA and CDR2 is FQGTGA. The CDR3 totals 13 residues. V was clipped by 5 bases and J by 7 bases, with 12 bases between them. In nucleotides, the CDR3 is TGTGCCAGCAGCCCCCCCGAGCTGAATGAGCAGTTCTTC. Its translation is CASSPPELNEQFF.

J is TRBJ2-6 and V is TRBV29-1, with 7 bases that match TRBD1. J was trimmed by 13 bases and V by 6 bases; bases with no gene match: 15. This CDR3 contains 14 residues. Germline loops: CDR1 SQVTM, CDR2 ANQGSEA. CDR3 region: CSVLGQARGSVLTF. CDR3 DNA: TGCAGCGTCCTTGGACAGGCCAGGGGTTCGGTCCTGACTTTC.

Ten or more counts support this clonotype. The chain carries TRBV11-2 and TRBJ2-1; TRBD2 matches at 9 bases. The CDR3 totals 16 residues. Trimming cost V 10 bases and J 5 bases; bases outside gene matches: 15. Germline loops: CDR1 SGHAT, CDR2 FQNNGV. This CDR3 is CATSPSGGLGNNEQFF. The CDR3 DNA reads TGTGCCACCTCACCCAGCGGGGGGCTAGGAAACAATGAGCAGTTCTTC. The full variable domain, completed using reference TRBV11-2 and TRBJ2-1, is EAGVAQSPRYKIIEKRQSVAFWCNPISGHATLYWYQQILGQGPKLLIQFQNNGVVDDSQLPKDRFSAERLKGVDSTLKIQPAKLEDSAVYLCATSPSGGLGNNEQFFGPGTRLTVL.

This clonotype came up a few times. This chain joins TRBV9 and TRBJ1-6, with D perhaps TRBD1 (5 bases). Trimming stripped 0 bases from V and 6 bases from J, with 7 bases between. This CDR3 has 14 residues. The germline CDR1 and CDR2 sequences are SGDLS and YYNGEE. CDR3 protein: CASSVVGANSPLHF. For the CDR3, the DNA is TGTGCCAGCAGCGTAGTCGGGGCTAATTCACCCCTCCACTTT.

This clonotype showed up just a few times. CDR3 in amino acids: CASSLFVEANYGYTF. The CDR3 DNA sequence: TGTGCCAGCAGCTTATTCGTCGAAGCTAACTATGGCTACACCTTC. The chain recombines TRBV7-2 with TRBJ1-2, with D uncertain. Germline V gives CDR1 SGHTA, CDR2 FQGNSA. The CDR3 extends over 15 amino acids. V was trimmed by 2 bases and J by 0 bases, leaving 10 bases between them.